The present T cell receptor beta chain was sequenced within a study of cytomegalovirus exposure and HLA in healthy donors. Regarding the study as a whole: A missense DCLRE1C variant was associated with V- and J-gene trimming of TCR beta chains in a later analysis, and an independent cohort replicated the association.

The PCR used 60 Vbeta and 13 Jbeta primers. Assay used: immunoSEQ multiplex PCR; TCRdb lists only in-frame clones, some missing. The sample is made up of approximately 140,000 clones, and the top ten hold under 3.5% of it. Germline V gives CDR1 SGHRS, CDR2 YFSETQ. V was shortened by 0 bases and J by 5 bases, with 12 bases between the two germline ends. The CDR3 totals 14 residues. To note about this clone: Its antigen is still unknown.

The gene calls are TRBV5-1 and TRBJ2-7, with D perhaps matching TRBD1 (5 bases). The sample taken for sequencing was PBMCs. The origin of this receptor is a man aged 35 to 55 in good health and CMV-seronegative. In nucleotides, the CDR3 is TGCGCCAGCAGCTTGGCCCCAGGGTCGGACGAGCAGTACTTC. Translated: CASSLAPGSDEQYF.